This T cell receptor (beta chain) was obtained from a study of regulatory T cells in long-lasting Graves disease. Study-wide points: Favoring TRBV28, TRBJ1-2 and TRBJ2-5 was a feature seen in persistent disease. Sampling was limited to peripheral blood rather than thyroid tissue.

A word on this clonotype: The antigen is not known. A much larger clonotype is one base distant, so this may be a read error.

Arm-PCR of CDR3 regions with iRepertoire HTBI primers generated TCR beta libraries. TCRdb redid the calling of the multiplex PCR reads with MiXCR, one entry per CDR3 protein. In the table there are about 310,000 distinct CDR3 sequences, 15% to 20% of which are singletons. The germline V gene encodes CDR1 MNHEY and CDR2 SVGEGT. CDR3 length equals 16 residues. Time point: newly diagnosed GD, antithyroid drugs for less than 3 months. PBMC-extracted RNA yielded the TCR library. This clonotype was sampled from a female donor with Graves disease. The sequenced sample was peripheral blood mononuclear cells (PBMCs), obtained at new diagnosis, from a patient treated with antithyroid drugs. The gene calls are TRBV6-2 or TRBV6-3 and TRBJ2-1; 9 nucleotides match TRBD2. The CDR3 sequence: CASNYSVIAGADKQFF. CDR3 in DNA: TGTGCCAGCAATTACTCGGTGATAGCGGGAGCGGACAAGCAGTTCTTC.